Below, one T cell receptor (beta chain) is given with its context. Its antigen remains unidentified. The unique tags termed UMIs, each holding a 6-nucleotide sample barcode, were added by means of template switching. TCRdb re-called the 5' RACE reads, yielding one record per CDR3 amino acid sequence without DNA. The ten most abundant clones cover 2% of a sample with 310,000 or so distinct CDR3 sequences. This entry belongs to a study of monozygotic twins with inflammatory bowel disease. General study points: The data offered no way to tell different T cell subtypes apart.

The CDR3 has 12 residues. The germline V gene has CDR1 SGHRS and CDR2 YFSETQ. Staff drew a roughly 2.5 ml blood sample from each donor. What was sequenced was blood. The sequence derives from a human donor with ulcerative colitis or Crohn's disease, or a healthy co-twin of an affected twin (not recorded which). The chain has TRBV5-1 and TRBJ2-7. The CDR3 protein is CASSLFPDEQYF.